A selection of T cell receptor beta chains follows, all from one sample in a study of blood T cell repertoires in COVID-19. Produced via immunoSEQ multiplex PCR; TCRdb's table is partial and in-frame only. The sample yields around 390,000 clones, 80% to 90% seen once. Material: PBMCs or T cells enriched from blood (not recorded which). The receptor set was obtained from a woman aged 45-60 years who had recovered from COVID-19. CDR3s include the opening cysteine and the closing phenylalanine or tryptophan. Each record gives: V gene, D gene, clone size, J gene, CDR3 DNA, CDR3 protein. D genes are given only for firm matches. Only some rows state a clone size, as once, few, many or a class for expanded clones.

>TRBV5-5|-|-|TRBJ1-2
TGTGCCAGCAGTGCAAGAGAGATCTATGGCTACACCTTC
CASSAREIYGYTF
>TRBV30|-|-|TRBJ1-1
TGTGCCTGGAGCCTCAGCGTGGTTCAGGGGCGATTACACACTGAAGCTTTCTTT
CAWSLSVVQGRLHTEAFF
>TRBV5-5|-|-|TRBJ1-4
TGTGCCAGCAGCTTCGGGGGAAAACTGTTTTTT
CASSFGGKLFF
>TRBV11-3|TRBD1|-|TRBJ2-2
TGTGCCAGCAGCTCGTCGGGACAGGGGGCGCGGGACGGGGAGCTGTTTTTT
CASSSSGQGARDGELFF
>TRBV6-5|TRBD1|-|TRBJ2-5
TGTGCCAGCAGGGGAAGTCGACAGGGGCAAGAGACCCAGTACTTC
CASRGSRQGQETQYF
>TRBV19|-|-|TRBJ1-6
TGTGCCACCACCCCGGGGGGAAACAGAGGTAATTCACCCCTCCACTTT
CATTPGGNRGNSPLHF
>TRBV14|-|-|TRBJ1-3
TGTGCCAGCAGCCAAGATTGGGGAGGCTATCTCTCCGGAAACACCATATATTTT
CASSQDWGGYLSGNTIYF
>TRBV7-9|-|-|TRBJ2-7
TGTGCCAGCAGCTTAGCTCCCCAGGCAGATCTACATGAGCAGTACTTC
CASSLAPQADLHEQYF
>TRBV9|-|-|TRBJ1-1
TGTGCCAGCAGCCGGGGGGGCGACACTGAAGCTTTCTTT
CASSRGGDTEAFF
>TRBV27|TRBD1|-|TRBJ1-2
TGTGCCAGCAGCTCATTACGACAGGGGGCCCCGAGTGGCTACACCTTC
CASSSLRQGAPSGYTF
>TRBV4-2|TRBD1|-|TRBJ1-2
TGTGCCAGCAGCCAAGTCAGGGACAGGGACTATGGCTACACCTTC
CASSQVRDRDYGYTF
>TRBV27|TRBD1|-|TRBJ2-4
TGTGCCAGCAGTGGGGACAGGCAAAACATTCAGTACTTC
CASSGDRQNIQYF
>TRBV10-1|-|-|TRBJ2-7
TGCGCCAGCAGTCCCCCGGACAGGAGGGTGGACGAGCAGTACTTC
CASSPPDRRVDEQYF
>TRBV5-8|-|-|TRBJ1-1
TGTGCCAGCAGCTCCAGGGTAATGAACACTGAAGCTTTCTTT
CASSSRVMNTEAFF
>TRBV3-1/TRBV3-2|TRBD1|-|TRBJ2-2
TGTGCCAGCAGCCGACGGACAGGGGGCTTGGTCGGGGAGCTGTTTTTT
CASSRRTGGLVGELFF
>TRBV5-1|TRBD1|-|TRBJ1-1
TGCGCCAGCAGCTTGGGATGGCAGGGGGCGAACACTGAAGCTTTCTTT
CASSLGWQGANTEAFF
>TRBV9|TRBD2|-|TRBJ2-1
TGTGCCAGCAGCCGGGGACTAGCGGGGAATGAGCAGTTCTTC
CASSRGLAGNEQFF
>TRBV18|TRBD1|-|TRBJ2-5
TGTGCCAGCTCACGTATTCCCCGGACAGGGGGGATACAAGAGACCCAGTACTTC
CASSRIPRTGGIQETQYF
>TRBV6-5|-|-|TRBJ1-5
TGTGCCAGCAGTTACCTAGGGGTAGGCAATCAGCCCCAGCATTTT
CASSYLGVGNQPQHF
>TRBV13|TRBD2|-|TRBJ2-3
TGTGCCAGCAGCTCAACTGGAGCGGGGACCCTCACAGATACGCAGTATTTT
CASSSTGAGTLTDTQYF
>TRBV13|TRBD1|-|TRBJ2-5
TGTGCCAGCAGCCGGGGACAGGGGTACGAAGAGACCCAGTACTTC
CASSRGQGYEETQYF
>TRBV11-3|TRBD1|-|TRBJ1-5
TGTGCCAGCAGCTGGTCCCGGGACAGGGTTTTTCAGCCCCAGCATTTT
CASSWSRDRVFQPQHF
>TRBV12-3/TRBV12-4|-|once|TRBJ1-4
TGTGCCAGCAATATCCAGGGAGGTGAAAAACTGTTTTTT
CASNIQGGEKLFF
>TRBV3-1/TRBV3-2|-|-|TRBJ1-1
TGTGCCAGCAGCCAATATAATTCTGAAGCTTTCTTT
CASSQYNSEAFF
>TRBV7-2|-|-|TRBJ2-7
TGTGCCAGCAGCTTCTCTAGCGCGGGTGGAATTTACGAGCAGTACTTC
CASSFSSAGGIYEQYF
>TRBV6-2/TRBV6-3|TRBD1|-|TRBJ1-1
TGTGCCAGCAGTGGAACAGGGGGCTGGATGAACACTGAAGCTTTCTTT
CASSGTGGWMNTEAFF